This TCR beta chain was sequenced in a study of blood T cell repertoires in COVID-19. Whole-study context: Sources were T cells, B-cell-depleted T cells, or PBMCs; the material itself was cDNA or gDNA.

The sample holds one count of this clone. Germline V gene sequence: CDR1 SGHDT, CDR2 YYEEEE. J lost 4 bases, V lost 3 bases, and 14 bases had no gene match. The CDR3 extends over 17 amino acids. This table comes from immunoSEQ multiplex PCR, and its TCRdb copy is limited to in-frame clones, with some not included. The sample gives tens of thousands of clones, approximately 90% of which show up once; 6.3% is in the top ten. Sequencing was performed on peripheral blood. The TCR comes from a woman older than 75 with active COVID-19. The chain recombines TRBV5-6 with TRBJ1-1; 8 bases map to TRBD1. For the CDR3, the DNA is TGTGCCAGCAGCTCCAGGGGGCGCGTATCTTCGAGCACTGAAGCTTTCTTT. This sequence encodes CASSSRGRVSSSTEAFF.